This T cell receptor beta chain emerged from a study of T cell repertoires in cytomegalovirus infection. Study-wide background: Public TCR beta signature analysis indicated the presence of both CMV infection and matching HLA type.

One entry per CDR3 protein, called by TCRdb with MiXCR from the reads. The table has nearly 550,000 distinct CDR3 sequences, 16% seen once; the top ten hold 20% to 30%. From germline, CDR1 is LNHDA and CDR2 SQIVND (reference sequence). J lost 6 bases, V lost 7 bases, and 5 bases had no gene match. CDR3 length equals 14 residues. This clonotype was recorded a few times. This TCR came from a human donor in good health (CMV status not recorded). Some clones in this sample may be carry-over from other donors' samples. The rearrangement links TRBV19 to TRBJ2-7; 14 positions match TRBD2. Sequences were obtained from CD8+ T cells from PBMCs. The CDR3 sequence is CASTKGLAGVEQYF. CDR3 sequence (DNA): TGTGCCAGTACGAAGGGACTAGCGGGAGTCGAGCAGTACTTC. The whole variable domain, remainder taken from reference TRBV19 and TRBJ2-7, is DGGITQSPKYLFRKEGQNVTLSCEQNLNHDAMYWYRQDPGQGLRLIYYSQIVNDFQKGDIAEGYSVSREKKESFPLTVTSAQKNPTAFYLCASTKGLAGVEQYFGPGTRLTVT.